This T cell receptor (beta chain) was captured by sequencing in a study of blood T cell repertoires in COVID-19. Study context: Sites across the United States, Italy and Spain contributed samples from acute and convalescent COVID-19. T cells, B-cell-depleted T cells, or PBMCs supplied cDNA or gDNA.

Original handling: Researchers report that nucleated cell counts were estimated from reference gene primer amplification. The table came from immunoSEQ multiplex PCR; TCRdb's copy has only in-frame clones and leaves some out. The D gene and trimming were derived from the DNA, and the V and J assignments and clone size from that table. Of about 230,000 clones listed, around 80% were seen once; the top ten hold roughly 5.7%. The CDR3 totals 15 residues. J gave up 7 bases and V 5 bases, and 7 bases lay outside the gene matches. Germline assignment: CDR1 MNHEY and CDR2 SMNVEV (reference sequence). Sequenced sample: peripheral blood. This sequence originates from a man older than 75 with acute or convalescent COVID-19. V and J are TRBV27 and TRBJ1-4, with TRBD1 matching 10 bases. Here the CDR3 reads CASSRPGQGSEKLFF. The CDR3 DNA is TGTGCCAGCAGTCGGCCGGGACAGGGGAGTGAAAAACTGTTTTTT. The complete variable domain, with remaining parts taken from reference TRBV27 and TRBJ1-4, reads EAQVTQNPRYLITVTGKKLTVTCSQNMNHEYMSWYRQDPGLGLRQIYYSMNVEVTDKGDVPEGYKVSRKEKRNFPLILESPSPNQTSLYFCASSRPGQGSEKLFFGSGTQLSVL.